This T cell receptor (beta chain) was observed in a study of cytomegalovirus exposure and HLA in healthy donors. General study points: In a later analysis, TCR association rates varied by HLA locus: DRB1 most, HLA-C fewest. Most CMV-associated TCR beta chains were later found to appear HLA-restricted.

The PCR ran on 60 Vbeta and 13 Jbeta primers. Sequencing used immunoSEQ multiplex PCR; TCRdb keeps in-frame clones, though not all of them. Here the sample spans about 180,000 clones, more than 75% being singletons. This clone was seen a few times. The antigen is not known. Trimming removed 4 bases at V and 5 bases at J, with 18 bases between. Germline CDR1 SGHRS, CDR2 YFSETQ. The CDR3 is 15 residues long. The J gene is TRBJ2-5, the V gene TRBV5-1, with D possibly matching TRBD1 (5 bases). This sequence was found in a woman aged 25 to 39 in good health and CMV-seropositive. The material sequenced was PBMCs. This CDR3 reads CASSPLVSQGETQYF. DNA of the CDR3: TGCGCCAGCAGCCCCCTAGTTAGTCAGGGTGAGACCCAGTACTTC. Variable domain in full (rest from reference TRBV5-1 and TRBJ2-5): KAGVTQTPRYLIKTRGQQVTLSCSPISGHRSVSWYQQTPGQGLQFLFEYFSETQRNKGNFPGRFSGRQFSNSRSEMNVSTLELGDSALYLCASSPLVSQGETQYFGPGTRLLVL.